This is a list of T cell receptor beta chains from one sample in a study of blood T cell repertoires in COVID-19. Sequencing was performed with immunoSEQ multiplex PCR; in TCRdb, only in-frame clones are kept and a portion is missing. Altogether approximately 140,000 clones are present, around four fifths being singletons, with the ten largest covering roughly 2.3%. Specimen: peripheral blood. The receptors here all came from a man between 65 and 85 years old with acute or convalescent COVID-19. Both conserved end residues are part of each CDR3. D genes are given only for firm matches. Expanded clones are given a class, and other clones once, few, many or no size at all.

>NA|NA|TRBJ1-1|TRBV6-5
TGTGCCAGCAGTACGAGTGGTATGAACACTGAAGCTTTCTTT
CASSTSGMNTEAFF
>NA|NA|TRBJ1-6|TRBV6-1
TGTGCCAGCAGTGAATCGGGGTTATCACCCCTCCACTTT
CASSESGLSPLHF
>TRBD2|NA|TRBJ2-3|TRBV24-1
TGTGCCACCAGCGGCGGGAGCTATCCAGATACGCAGTATTTT
CATSGGSYPDTQYF
>TRBD2|once|TRBJ2-1|TRBV24-1
TGTGCCACCAGTGATGTAGCGGGAACCTACAATGAGCAGTTCTTC
CATSDVAGTYNEQFF
>NA|NA|TRBJ1-2|TRBV2
TGTGCCAGCAGTGAGGTTCAGGGTATGGGTGGCTACACCTTC
CASSEVQGMGGYTF
>TRBD1|NA|TRBJ2-1|TRBV5-1
TGCGCCAGCAGCACGACAGGGGGAGGAATCAATGAGCAGTTCTTC
CASSTTGGGINEQFF
>NA|many|TRBJ2-1|TRBV28
TGTGCCAGCAGTTCCACGCAGTTGGCTAGGACTGGCAATGAGCAGTTCTTC
CASSSTQLARTGNEQFF
>TRBD1|NA|TRBJ1-6|TRBV6-1
TGTGCCAGCAGTGAGGGACAGCTAAATTCACCCCTCCACTTT
CASSEGQLNSPLHF
>NA|NA|TRBJ1-3|TRBV7-3
TGTGCCAGCAGCAAACAGGAACGGAACACCATATATTTT
CASSKQERNTIYF
>NA|few|TRBJ1-6|TRBV6-5
TGTGCCAGCAGTAACGTAGAGGGCCCACGGTCACCCCTCCACTTT
CASSNVEGPRSPLHF
>NA|NA|TRBJ1-1|TRBV7-8
TGTGCCAGCAGCCTGGGTAGGGGGGGCGCGGACACTGAAGCTTTCTTT
CASSLGRGGADTEAFF
>NA|NA|TRBJ1-2|TRBV4-1
TGCGCCAGCAGCCAAGAGAGCGCAACGGGGGACTATGGCTACACCTTC
CASSQESATGDYGYTF
>NA|NA|TRBJ2-3|TRBV2
TGTGCCAGCAGGGGGGGGGCCGGCGCAGATACGCAGTATTTT
CASRGGAGADTQYF
>NA|NA|TRBJ2-7|TRBV4-2
TGTGCCAGCAGCCCCCGCGGTCAAGCCTACGAGCAGTACTTC
CASSPRGQAYEQYF
>NA|NA|TRBJ1-5|TRBV7-9
TGTGCCAGCAGCTTGACAGGTAATCAGCCCCAGCATTTT
CASSLTGNQPQHF
>TRBD1|NA|TRBJ1-2|TRBV6-1
TGTGCCAGCAGTGAAGCGGGACAGGCTGGTGGCTACACCTTC
CASSEAGQAGGYTF
>TRBD1|NA|TRBJ2-7|TRBV6-5
TGTGCCAGCACCTCCGGGACAGGGGGCGACTACGAGCAGTACTTC
CASTSGTGGDYEQYF
>TRBD1|NA|TRBJ2-7|TRBV6-5
TGTGCCAGCAGTTACACGACAGGGGGCACCTACGAGCAGTACTTC
CASSYTTGGTYEQYF
>NA|NA|TRBJ2-3|TRBV7-5
TGTGCCAGAAGCTTAGTTGGGGGGTGGCCCGACACAGATACGCAGTATTTT
CARSLVGGWPDTDTQYF
>NA|NA|TRBJ1-5|TRBV19
TGTGCCAGTAGTATTCGTACAGTAGACAATCAGCCCCAGCATTTT
CASSIRTVDNQPQHF
>TRBD1|NA|TRBJ1-5|TRBV11-3
TGTGCCAGCAGCTTAGACAGGGGGACAGGGAATTATCAGCCCCAGCATTTT
CASSLDRGTGNYQPQHF
>TRBD1|NA|TRBJ2-7|TRBV29-1
TGCAGCGTTATAGGGACAGGGGTCCTGCTGGTTTCCTACGAGCAGTACTTC
CSVIGTGVLLVSYEQYF
>TRBD2|NA|TRBJ2-6|TRBV19
TGTGCCAGTAGTATGACGGCGGGGGGAGGCTCTGGGGCCAACGTCCTGACTTTC
CASSMTAGGGSGANVLTF
>NA|NA|TRBJ1-6|TRBV6-1
TGTGCCAGCAGTGACAGGGCGAATAATTCACCCCTCCACTTT
CASSDRANNSPLHF
>NA|NA|TRBJ1-4|TRBV12-3/TRBV12-4
TGTGCCAGCAGTTTGAATGGGCAGCTGTTTTTT
CASSLNGQLFF
>TRBD2|few|TRBJ2-3|TRBV28
TGTGCCAGCAGTCCGCCCCCTTCCCTTGGGCGGGAGACCACAGATACGCAGTATTTT
CASSPPPSLGRETTDTQYF
>NA|NA|TRBJ2-7|TRBV5-1
TGCGCCAGCAGGCACGGAGAAAACGAGCAGTACTTC
CASRHGENEQYF
>NA|NA|TRBJ1-5|TRBV5-1
TGCGCCAGCAGCTTGGCCCCGGGGAGCAGCCAGCCCCAGCATTTT
CASSLAPGSSQPQHF
>TRBD1|once|TRBJ2-7|TRBV29-1
TGCAGCGTTGGCGGAACCGGGACAGGGGCCTACGAGCAGTACTTC
CSVGGTGTGAYEQYF
>TRBD1|NA|TRBJ2-7|TRBV7-6
TGTGCCAGCAGCTTAGAGGGGGCGAGGGAGCAGTACTTC
CASSLEGAREQYF
>NA|NA|TRBJ1-2|TRBV12-3/TRBV12-4
TGTGCCAGCAGCCCCAGGGGAGATTATGGCTACACCTTC
CASSPRGDYGYTF
>TRBD1|NA|TRBJ2-1|TRBV11-3
TGTGCCAGCAGCCTTCGAGGACAGGGCTACAATGAGCAGTTCTTC
CASSLRGQGYNEQFF
>NA|NA|TRBJ1-6|TRBV30
TGTGCCTGGAGTCTCAGGGTGTCACCCCTCCACTTT
CAWSLRVSPLHF
>TRBD1|NA|TRBJ1-1|TRBV9
TGTGCCAGCAGCGTGGGACAGGGACTTACGAACACTGAAGCTTTCTTT
CASSVGQGLTNTEAFF
>NA|NA|TRBJ1-3|TRBV11-1
TGTGCCAGCAGCTTAGCGCGTGACACCATATATTTT
CASSLARDTIYF
>NA|once|TRBJ1-5|TRBV27
TGTGCCAGCAGTTTACTCGGTCAGCCCCAGCATTTT
CASSLLGQPQHF
>TRBD2|many|TRBJ2-5|TRBV10-1
TGCGCCAGCAGTGAGTCCCCCAGCGGGGGACTTAAAGAGACCCAGTACTTC
CASSESPSGGLKETQYF
>TRBD1|NA|TRBJ1-4|TRBV25-1
TGTGCCAGCAGTGAATGGGCAGGACAGGGGGGAGAAAAACTGTTTTTT
CASSEWAGQGGEKLFF
>TRBD2|NA|TRBJ2-7|TRBV7-2
TGTGCCAGCAGCTTAGATCCTAGCGGGAGGAACGAGCAGTACTTC
CASSLDPSGRNEQYF
>TRBD1|NA|TRBJ1-2|TRBV4-1
TGCGCCAGCAGCCAAGAGGGACAGGGGGCGGGTGGCTACACCTTC
CASSQEGQGAGGYTF
>TRBD1|NA|TRBJ1-6|TRBV28
TGTGCCAGCAGATCGACAGGGAGACAGGTCTATAATTCACCCCTCCACTTT
CASRSTGRQVYNSPLHF
>NA|NA|TRBJ2-2|TRBV5-6
TGTGCCAGCAGCGGACGGACTGGAGCCACCGGGGAGCTGTTTTTT
CASSGRTGATGELFF
>NA|NA|TRBJ2-4|TRBV5-1
TGCGCCAGCAGCATCGAACCGGGGGCCAAAAACATTCAGTACTTC
CASSIEPGAKNIQYF
>TRBD1|NA|TRBJ1-4|TRBV5-4
TGTGCCAGCAGCTCGGAACAGGGGGCAGGGGAAAAACTGTTTTTT
CASSSEQGAGEKLFF
>NA|NA|TRBJ2-3|TRBV28
TGTGCCAGCAGTGCCGACAGAACTAGCACAGATACGCAGTATTTT
CASSADRTSTDTQYF
>NA|NA|TRBJ2-7|TRBV9
TGTGCCAGCAGCTCCCGACCCTGGGGGCACGAGCAGTACTTC
CASSSRPWGHEQYF
>TRBD1|NA|TRBJ1-6|TRBV5-1
TGCGCCAGCAGCTTGGGACAGGGGTTTAATTCACCCCTCCACTTT
CASSLGQGFNSPLHF
>NA|NA|TRBJ2-7|TRBV18
TGTGCCAGCTCACCCCCCGCCTGGCAGGCTGGCTCCTACGAGCAGTACTTC
CASSPPAWQAGSYEQYF
>TRBD1|NA|TRBJ1-2|TRBV18
TGTGCCAGCTCACCTCCGGGACAGGGCTATGGCTACACCTTC
CASSPPGQGYGYTF
>TRBD1|few|TRBJ1-6|TRBV7-9
TGTGCCAGCAGCTTAAGGAACAGGGGCCGGGATTCACCCCTCCACTTT
CASSLRNRGRDSPLHF
>TRBD1|NA|TRBJ2-5|TRBV29-1
TGCAGCGTGAATCGGGAGGGACAGGGGGGAGAGACCCAGTACTTC
CSVNREGQGGETQYF
>NA|NA|TRBJ1-1|TRBV5-1
TGCGCCAGCAGCCAGCAGGGGCAAGGGATGAACACTGAAGCTTTCTTT
CASSQQGQGMNTEAFF